This entry concerns a single TCR beta chain. Some clones are missing from TCRdb's copy, which holds only in-frame ones; the method was immunoSEQ multiplex PCR. Found here are 40,000 to 60,000 clones, around 80% of them singletons; the top ten hold around 3.4%. The data originate from a study of PD-1 blockade in mismatch repair-deficient tumors. CDR3 length equals 16 residues. J gave up 4 bases and V 6 bases, and 9 bases lay outside the gene matches. The germline CDR1 and CDR2 sequences are SEHNR and FQNEAQ (reference sequence). The source of this sequence is an adult with mismatch repair-deficient cancer. Sequencing used peripheral blood, obtained 4 weeks after starting pembrolizumab. V usage is TRBV7-9 and J usage is TRBJ2-7; 13 positions match TRBD2. CDR3 in amino acids: CASSLDRTSGRYEQYF. CDR3 sequence (DNA): TGTGCCAGCAGTCTTGATAGGACTAGCGGGAGATACGAGCAGTACTTC.